This note documents a single TCR beta chain sequence. The record originates from a study of blood T cell repertoires in COVID-19. The wider study: Some COVID-19 samples were acute and others convalescent; all came from the United States, Italy and Spain. From T cells, B-cell-depleted T cells, or PBMCs came the material, which was cDNA or gDNA.

Study processing details: For nucleated cells, counts were estimated from reference gene primer amplification. The data were produced by immunoSEQ multiplex PCR, yet TCRdb's version contains in-frame clones alone and is incomplete. V, J and clone size are those of that table, while D and trimming were read from the DNA. The sample holds about 23,000 clones; around 90% are singletons and the top ten take approximately 20%. Trimming removed 5 bases from V and 7 bases from J; junction bases left unmatched: 10. This CDR3 is 16 amino acids long. In germline, CDR1 is LNHDA, CDR2 SQIVND (reference sequence).

The TCR was taken from a human donor in a cohort sampled during active COVID-19. Material for sequencing was peripheral blood. This sequence joins TRBV19 and TRBJ1-6; 8 positions agree with TRBD1. In nucleotides, the CDR3 is TGTGCCAGTAGTCCCATGACAGGGGTTAAAAATTCACCCCTCCACTTT. It yields the protein CASSPMTGVKNSPLHF.